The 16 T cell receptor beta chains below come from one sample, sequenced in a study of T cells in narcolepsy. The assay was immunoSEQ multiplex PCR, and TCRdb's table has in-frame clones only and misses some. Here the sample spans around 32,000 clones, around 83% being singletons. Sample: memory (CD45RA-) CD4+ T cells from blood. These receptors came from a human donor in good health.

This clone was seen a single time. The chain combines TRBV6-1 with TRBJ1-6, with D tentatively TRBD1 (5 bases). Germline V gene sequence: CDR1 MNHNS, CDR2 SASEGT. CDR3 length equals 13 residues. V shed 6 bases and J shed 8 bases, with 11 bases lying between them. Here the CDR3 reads CASRAPGHSPLHF. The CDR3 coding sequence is TGTGCCAGCAGGGCTCCGGGACATTCACCCCTCCACTTT.

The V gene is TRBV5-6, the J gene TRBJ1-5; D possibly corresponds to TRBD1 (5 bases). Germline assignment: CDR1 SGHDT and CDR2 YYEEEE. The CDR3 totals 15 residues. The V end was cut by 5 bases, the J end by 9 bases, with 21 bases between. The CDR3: CASSWGRGRFRPQHF. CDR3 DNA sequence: TGTGCCAGCAGTTGGGGACGGGGTCGGTTTCGGCCCCAGCATTTT.

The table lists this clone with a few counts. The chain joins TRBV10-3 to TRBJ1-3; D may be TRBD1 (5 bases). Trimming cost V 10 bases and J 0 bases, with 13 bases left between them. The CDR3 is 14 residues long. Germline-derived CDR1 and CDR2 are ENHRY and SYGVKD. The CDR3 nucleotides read TGTGCCACCGGGACGTCAGTCTCTGGAAACACCATATATTTT. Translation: CATGTSVSGNTIYF.

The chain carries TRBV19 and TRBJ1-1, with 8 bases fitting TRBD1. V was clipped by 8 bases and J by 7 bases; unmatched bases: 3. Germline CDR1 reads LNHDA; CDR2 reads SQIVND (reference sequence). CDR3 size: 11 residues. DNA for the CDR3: TGTGCCAGTCGACAGGGGCTTGAAGCTTTCTTT. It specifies CASRQGLEAFF.

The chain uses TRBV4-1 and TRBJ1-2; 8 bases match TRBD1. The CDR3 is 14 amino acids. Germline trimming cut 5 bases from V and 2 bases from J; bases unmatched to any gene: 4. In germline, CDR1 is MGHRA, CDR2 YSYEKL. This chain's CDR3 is CASSYGTGNYGYTF. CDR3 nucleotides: TGCGCCAGCAGCTATGGGACAGGAAACTATGGCTACACCTTC.

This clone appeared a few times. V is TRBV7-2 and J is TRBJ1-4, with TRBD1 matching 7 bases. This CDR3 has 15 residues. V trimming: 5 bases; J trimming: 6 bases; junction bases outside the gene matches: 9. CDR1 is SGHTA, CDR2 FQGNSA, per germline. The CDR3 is CASSTQTGRHEKLFF. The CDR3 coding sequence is TGTGCCAGCAGCACCCAGACAGGGCGTCATGAAAAACTGTTTTTT.

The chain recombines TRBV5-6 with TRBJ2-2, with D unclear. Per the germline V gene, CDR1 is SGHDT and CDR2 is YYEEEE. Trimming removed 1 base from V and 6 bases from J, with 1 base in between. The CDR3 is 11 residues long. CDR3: CASSLSGELFF. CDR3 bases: TGTGCCAGCAGCTTGTCCGGGGAGCTGTTTTTT. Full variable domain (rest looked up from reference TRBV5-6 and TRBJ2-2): DAGVTQSPTHLIKTRGQQVTLRCSPKSGHDTVSWYQQALGQGPQFIFQYYEEEERQRGNFPDRFSGHQFPNYSSELNVNALLLGDSALYLCASSLSGELFFGEGSRLTVL.

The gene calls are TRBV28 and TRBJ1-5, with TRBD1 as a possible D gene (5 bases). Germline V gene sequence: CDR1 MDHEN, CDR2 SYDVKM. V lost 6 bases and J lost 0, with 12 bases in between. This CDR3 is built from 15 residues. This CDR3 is CASRSTALSNQPQHF. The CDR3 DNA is TGTGCCAGCAGATCGACAGCCCTTAGCAATCAGCCCCAGCATTTT. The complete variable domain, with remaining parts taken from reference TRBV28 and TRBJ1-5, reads DVKVTQSSRYLVKRTGEKVFLECVQDMDHENMFWYRQDPGLGLRLIYFSYDVKMKEKGDIPEGYSVSREKKERFSLILESASTNQTSMYLCASRSTALSNQPQHFGDGTRLSIL.

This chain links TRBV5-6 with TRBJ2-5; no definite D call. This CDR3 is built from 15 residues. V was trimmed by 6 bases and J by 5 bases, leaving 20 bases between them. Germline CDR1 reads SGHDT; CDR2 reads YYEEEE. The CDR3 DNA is TGTGCCAGCACCTCCTCGCCAGGAAGTCGGGAGACCCAGTACTTC. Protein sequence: CASTSSPGSRETQYF.

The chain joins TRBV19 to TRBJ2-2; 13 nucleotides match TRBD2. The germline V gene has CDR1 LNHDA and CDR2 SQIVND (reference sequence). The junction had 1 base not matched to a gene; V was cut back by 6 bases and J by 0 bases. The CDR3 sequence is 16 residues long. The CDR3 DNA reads TGTGCCAGTAGGGGACTAGCGGGGTCGAACACCGGGGAGCTGTTTTTT. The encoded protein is CASRGLAGSNTGELFF. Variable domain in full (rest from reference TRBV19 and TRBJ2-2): DGGITQSPKYLFRKEGQNVTLSCEQNLNHDAMYWYRQDPGQGLRLIYYSQIVNDFQKGDIAEGYSVSREKKESFPLTVTSAQKNPTAFYLCASRGLAGSNTGELFFGEGSRLTVL.

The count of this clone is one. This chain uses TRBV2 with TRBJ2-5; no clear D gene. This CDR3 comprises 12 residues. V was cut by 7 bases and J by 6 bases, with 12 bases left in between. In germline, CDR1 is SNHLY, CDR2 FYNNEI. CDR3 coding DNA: TGTGCCAGCACAAGGGTGGAACAGACCCAGTACTTC. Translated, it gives CASTRVEQTQYF.

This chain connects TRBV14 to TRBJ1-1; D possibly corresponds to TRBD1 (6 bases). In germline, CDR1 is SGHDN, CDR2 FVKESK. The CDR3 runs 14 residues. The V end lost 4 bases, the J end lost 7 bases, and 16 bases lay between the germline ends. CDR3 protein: CASSPTGLGGEAFF. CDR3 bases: TGTGCCAGCAGCCCGACAGGCCTTGGGGGTGAAGCTTTCTTT.

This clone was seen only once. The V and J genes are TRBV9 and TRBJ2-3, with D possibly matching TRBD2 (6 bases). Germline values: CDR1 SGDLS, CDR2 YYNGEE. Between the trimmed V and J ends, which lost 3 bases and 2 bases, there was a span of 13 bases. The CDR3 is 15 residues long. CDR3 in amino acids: CASSARDSPTDTQYF. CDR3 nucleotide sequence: TGTGCCAGCAGCGCGAGGGACTCTCCCACAGATACGCAGTATTTT.

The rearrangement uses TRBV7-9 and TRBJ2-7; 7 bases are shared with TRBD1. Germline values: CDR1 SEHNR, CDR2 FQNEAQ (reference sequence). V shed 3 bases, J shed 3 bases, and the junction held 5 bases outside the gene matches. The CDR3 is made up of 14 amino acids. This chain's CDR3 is CASSLTRDSYEQYF. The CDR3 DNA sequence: TGTGCCAGCAGCTTGACCCGGGACAGCTACGAGCAGTACTTC.

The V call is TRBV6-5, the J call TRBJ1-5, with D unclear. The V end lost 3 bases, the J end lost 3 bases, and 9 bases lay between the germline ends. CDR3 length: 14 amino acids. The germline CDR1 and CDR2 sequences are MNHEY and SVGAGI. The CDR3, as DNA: TGTGCCAGCAGTTATAGGTCCTACAATCAGCCCCAGCATTTT. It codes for CASSYRSYNQPQHF.

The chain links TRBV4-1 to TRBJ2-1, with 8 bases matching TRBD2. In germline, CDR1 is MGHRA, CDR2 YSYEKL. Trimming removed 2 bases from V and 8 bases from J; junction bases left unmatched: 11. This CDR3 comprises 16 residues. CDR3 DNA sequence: TGCGCCAGCAGCCAATCCGGAGCGGGGGAGCCCTATGAGCAGTTCTTC. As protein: CASSQSGAGEPYEQFF.